The source of this TCR beta chain is a study of shared clonotypes between healthy human individuals. Study-level information: The plates for each donor numbered three CD4 naive, three CD4 memory, two CD8 naive and one CD8 memory.

The study's findings and limits: It was only blood that was sampled, and tissue repertoires likely differ.

V lost 1 base and J 8 bases, leaving 10 bases between the germline ends. The CDR3 spans 14 residues. Germline CDR1 reads SGHRS; CDR2 reads YFSETQ. Turning to this clone: Its cognate antigen is unknown.

Each PCR replicate from the sorted subsets contained about 210 ng DNA, which is around 30,000 T cell genomes. Measured with immunoSEQ multiplex PCR; TCRdb has only the in-frame clones, and not every one. This sample has millions of clones; approximately 95% occur once, and the top ten carry approximately 0.13%. The J gene is TRBJ1-6, the V gene TRBV5-1; no clear D gene. The sequenced sample was naive CD4+ T cells sorted from blood. Noted subset: CD45RA+ positively selected. The source is a young man in good health. The CDR3 loop reads CASSLHGSDSPLHF. DNA for the CDR3: TGCGCCAGCAGCTTGCACGGTTCCGATTCACCCCTCCACTTT.